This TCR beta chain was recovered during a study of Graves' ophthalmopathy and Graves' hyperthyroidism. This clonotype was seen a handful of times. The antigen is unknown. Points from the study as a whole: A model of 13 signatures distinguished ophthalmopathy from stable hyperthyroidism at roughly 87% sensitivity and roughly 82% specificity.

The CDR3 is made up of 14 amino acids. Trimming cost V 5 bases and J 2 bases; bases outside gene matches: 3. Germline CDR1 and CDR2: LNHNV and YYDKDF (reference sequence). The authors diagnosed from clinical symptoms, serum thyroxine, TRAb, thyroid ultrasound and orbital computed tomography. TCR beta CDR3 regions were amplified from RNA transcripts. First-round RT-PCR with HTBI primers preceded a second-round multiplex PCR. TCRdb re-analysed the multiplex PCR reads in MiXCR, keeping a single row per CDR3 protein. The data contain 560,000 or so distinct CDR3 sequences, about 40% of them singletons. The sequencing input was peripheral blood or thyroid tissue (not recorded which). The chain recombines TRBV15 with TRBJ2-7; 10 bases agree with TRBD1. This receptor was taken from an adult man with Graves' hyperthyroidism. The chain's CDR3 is CATSEGTGAYEQYF. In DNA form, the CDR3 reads TGTGCCACCAGCGAGGGGACAGGGGCCTACGAGCAGTACTTC.